Below, one T cell receptor beta chain is given with its context. The entry originates in a study of blood T cell repertoires in COVID-19. Turning to the study itself: Both acute and convalescent COVID-19 samples were obtained from the United States, Italy and Spain.

Clones were sequenced by immunoSEQ multiplex PCR, and TCRdb holds only the in-frame ones, with some missing. Of approximately 70,000 clones in the sample, approximately 84% are singletons; the top ten hold 11%. CDR3 size: 13 residues. V dropped 7 bases and J dropped 6 bases, with 16 bases sitting between them. Looked up from germline, CDR1 is ENHRY and CDR2 is SYGVKD. Sequencing used peripheral blood. The clonotype was recovered from a man between 65 and 85 years old with active or convalescent COVID-19. This sequence joins TRBV10-3 and TRBJ2-7; tentative D call: TRBD2 (5 bases). CDR3 amino acids: CAIKRELESEQYF. CDR3 DNA: TGTGCCATCAAGAGGGAACTAGAGAGCGAGCAGTACTTC.